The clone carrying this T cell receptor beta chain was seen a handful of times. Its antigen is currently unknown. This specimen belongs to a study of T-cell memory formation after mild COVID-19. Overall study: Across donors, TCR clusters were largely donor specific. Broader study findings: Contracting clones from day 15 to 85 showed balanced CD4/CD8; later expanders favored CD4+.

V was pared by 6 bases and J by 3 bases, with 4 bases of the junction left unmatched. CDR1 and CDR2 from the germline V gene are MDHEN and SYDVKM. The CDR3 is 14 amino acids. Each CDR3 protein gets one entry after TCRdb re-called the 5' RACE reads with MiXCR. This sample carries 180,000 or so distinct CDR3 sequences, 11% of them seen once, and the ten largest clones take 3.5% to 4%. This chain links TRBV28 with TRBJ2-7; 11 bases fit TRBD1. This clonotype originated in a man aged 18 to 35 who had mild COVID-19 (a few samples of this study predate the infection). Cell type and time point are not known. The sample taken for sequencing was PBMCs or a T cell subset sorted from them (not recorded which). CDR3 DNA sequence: TGTGCCAGCAGCCGGACAGGGGGCCACTACGAGCAGTACGTC. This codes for CASSRTGGHYEQYV.